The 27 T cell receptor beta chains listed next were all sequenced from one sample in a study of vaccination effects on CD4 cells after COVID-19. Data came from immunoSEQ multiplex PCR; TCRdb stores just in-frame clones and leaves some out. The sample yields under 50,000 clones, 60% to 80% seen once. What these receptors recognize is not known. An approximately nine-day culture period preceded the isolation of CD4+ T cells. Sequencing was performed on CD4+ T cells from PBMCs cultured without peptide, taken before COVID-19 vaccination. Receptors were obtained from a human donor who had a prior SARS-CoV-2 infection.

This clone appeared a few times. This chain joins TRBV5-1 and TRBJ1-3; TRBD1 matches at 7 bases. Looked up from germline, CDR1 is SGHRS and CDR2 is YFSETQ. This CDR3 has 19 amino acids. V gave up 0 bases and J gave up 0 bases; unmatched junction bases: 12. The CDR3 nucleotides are TGCGCCAGCAGCTTGGGGACAGGAGGAACTCTGAGCTCTGGAAACACCATATATTTT. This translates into CASSLGTGGTLSSGNTIYF.

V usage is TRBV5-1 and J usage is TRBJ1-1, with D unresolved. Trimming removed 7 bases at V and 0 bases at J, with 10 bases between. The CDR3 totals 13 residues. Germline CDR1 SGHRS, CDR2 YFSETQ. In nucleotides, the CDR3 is TGCGCCAGCCGGCCGGCCCTGAACACTGAAGCTTTCTTT. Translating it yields CASRPALNTEAFF.

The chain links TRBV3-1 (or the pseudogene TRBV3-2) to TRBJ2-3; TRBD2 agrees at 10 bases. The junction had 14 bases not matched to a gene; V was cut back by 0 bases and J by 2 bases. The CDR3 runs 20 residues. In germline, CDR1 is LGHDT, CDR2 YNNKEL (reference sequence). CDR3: CASSQDPWASGRGYTDTQYF. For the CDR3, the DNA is TGTGCCAGCAGCCAAGATCCTTGGGCTAGCGGGAGAGGGTACACAGATACGCAGTATTTT.

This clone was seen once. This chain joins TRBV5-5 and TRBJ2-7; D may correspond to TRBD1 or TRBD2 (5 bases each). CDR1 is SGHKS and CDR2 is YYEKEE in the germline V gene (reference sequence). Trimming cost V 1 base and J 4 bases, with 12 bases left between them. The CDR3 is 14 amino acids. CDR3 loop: CASSLQGVHYEQYF. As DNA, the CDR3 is TGTGCCAGCAGCTTGCAGGGAGTACATTACGAGCAGTACTTC.

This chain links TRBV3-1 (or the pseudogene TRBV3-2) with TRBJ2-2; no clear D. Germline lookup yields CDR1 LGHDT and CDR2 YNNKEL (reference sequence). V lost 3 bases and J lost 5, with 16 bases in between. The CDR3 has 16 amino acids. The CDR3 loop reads CASSHPGRIRTGELFF. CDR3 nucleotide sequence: TGTGCCAGCAGCCATCCTGGACGCATCAGGACCGGGGAGCTGTTTTTT.

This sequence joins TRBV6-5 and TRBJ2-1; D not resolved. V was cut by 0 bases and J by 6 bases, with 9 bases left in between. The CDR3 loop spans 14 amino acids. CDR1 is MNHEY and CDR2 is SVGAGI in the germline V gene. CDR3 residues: CASSYSAVINEQFF. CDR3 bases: TGTGCCAGCAGTTACTCGGCGGTAATCAATGAGCAGTTCTTC.

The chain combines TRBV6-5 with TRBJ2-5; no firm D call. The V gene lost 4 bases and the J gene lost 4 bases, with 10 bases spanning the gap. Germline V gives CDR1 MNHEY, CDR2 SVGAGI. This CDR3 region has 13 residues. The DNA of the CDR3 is TGTGCCAGCAGTTCACCCCGGAGAGAGACCCAGTACTTC. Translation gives CASSSPRRETQYF.

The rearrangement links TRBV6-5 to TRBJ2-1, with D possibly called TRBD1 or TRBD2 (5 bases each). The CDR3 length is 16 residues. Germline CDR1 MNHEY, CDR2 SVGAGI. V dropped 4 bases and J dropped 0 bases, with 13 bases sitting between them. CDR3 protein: CASSSRDAASYNEQFF. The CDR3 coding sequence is TGTGCCAGCAGTTCGAGGGACGCGGCCTCCTACAATGAGCAGTTCTTC.

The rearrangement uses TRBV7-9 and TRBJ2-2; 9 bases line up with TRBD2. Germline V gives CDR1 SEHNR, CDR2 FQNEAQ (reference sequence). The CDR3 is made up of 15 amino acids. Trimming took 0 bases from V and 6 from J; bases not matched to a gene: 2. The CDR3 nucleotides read TGTGCCAGCAGCTTAGCCCGCGGGGGGGCCGGGGAGCTGTTTTTT. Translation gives CASSLARGGAGELFF.

The CDR3: CASSLDLRTGGESPLHF. CDR3 coding DNA: TGTGCCAGCAGCTTAGATCTAAGGACAGGGGGGGAGTCACCCCTCCACTTT. V is TRBV11-2 and J is TRBJ1-6; 10 bases are a match to TRBD1. The CDR3 is made up of 17 amino acids. Germline assignment: CDR1 SGHAT and CDR2 FQNNGV. Unmatched junction bases numbered 9, after V lost 0 bases and J lost 10 bases.

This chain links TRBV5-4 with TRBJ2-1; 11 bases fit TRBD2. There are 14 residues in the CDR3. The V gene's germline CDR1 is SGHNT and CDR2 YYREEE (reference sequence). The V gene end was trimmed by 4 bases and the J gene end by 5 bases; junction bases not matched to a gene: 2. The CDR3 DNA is TGTGCCAGCAGCCCGGGACTAGCGGACAATGAGCAGTTCTTC. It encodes CASSPGLADNEQFF.

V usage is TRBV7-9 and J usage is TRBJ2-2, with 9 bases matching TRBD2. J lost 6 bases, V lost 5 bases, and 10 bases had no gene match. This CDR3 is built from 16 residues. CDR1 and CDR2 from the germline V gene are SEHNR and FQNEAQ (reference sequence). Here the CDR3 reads CASSPGGLAMPGELFF. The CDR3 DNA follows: TGTGCCAGCAGCCCAGGAGGACTAGCGATGCCCGGGGAGCTGTTTTTT.

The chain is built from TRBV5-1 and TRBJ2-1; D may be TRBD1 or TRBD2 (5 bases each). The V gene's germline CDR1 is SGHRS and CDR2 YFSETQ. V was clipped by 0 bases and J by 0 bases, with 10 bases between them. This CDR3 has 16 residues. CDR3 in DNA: TGCGCCAGCAGCTTGGGAGGGGCTCCCTCCTACAATGAGCAGTTCTTC. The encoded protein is CASSLGGAPSYNEQFF.

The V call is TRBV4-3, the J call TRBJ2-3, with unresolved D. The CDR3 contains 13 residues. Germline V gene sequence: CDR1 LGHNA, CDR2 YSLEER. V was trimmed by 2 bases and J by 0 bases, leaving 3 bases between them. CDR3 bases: TGCGCCAGCAGCCAACAGAGCACAGATACGCAGTATTTT. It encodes CASSQQSTDTQYF.

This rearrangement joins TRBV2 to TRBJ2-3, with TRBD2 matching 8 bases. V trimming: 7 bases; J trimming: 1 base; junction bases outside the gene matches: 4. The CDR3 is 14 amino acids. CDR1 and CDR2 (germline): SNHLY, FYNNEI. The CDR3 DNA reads TGTGCCAGCAATTCGGGAGGGGGCACAGATACGCAGTATTTT. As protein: CASNSGGGTDTQYF. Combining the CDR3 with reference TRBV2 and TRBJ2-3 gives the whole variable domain EPEVTQTPSHQVTQMGQEVILRCVPISNHLYFYWYRQILGQKVEFLVSFYNNEISEKSEIFDDQFSVERPDGSNFTLKIRSTKLEDSAMYFCASNSGGGTDTQYFGPGTRLTVL.

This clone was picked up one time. DNA for the CDR3: TGTGCCAGCAGCTGGGAAAGAGAGAATGAGCAGTTCTTC. Protein sequence: CASSWERENEQFF. V usage is TRBV7-3 and J usage is TRBJ2-1, with unresolved D. Germline values: CDR1 SGHTA, CDR2 FQGTGA. V shed 4 bases and J shed 7 bases, with 11 bases lying between them. The CDR3 extends over 13 amino acids.

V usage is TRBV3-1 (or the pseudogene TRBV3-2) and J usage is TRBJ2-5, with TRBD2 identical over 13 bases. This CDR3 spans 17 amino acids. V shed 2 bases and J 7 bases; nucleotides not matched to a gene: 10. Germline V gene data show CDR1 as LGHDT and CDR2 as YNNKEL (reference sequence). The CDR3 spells CASSQSGLAGALGTQYF. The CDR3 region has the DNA TGTGCCAGCAGCCAATCCGGACTAGCGGGAGCCCTCGGGACCCAGTACTTC.

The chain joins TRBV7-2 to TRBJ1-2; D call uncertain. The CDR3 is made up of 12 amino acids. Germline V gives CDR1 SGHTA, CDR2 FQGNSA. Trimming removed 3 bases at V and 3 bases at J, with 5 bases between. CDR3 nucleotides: TGTGCCAGCAGCTTGGGGTACTATGGCTACACCTTC. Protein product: CASSLGYYGYTF.

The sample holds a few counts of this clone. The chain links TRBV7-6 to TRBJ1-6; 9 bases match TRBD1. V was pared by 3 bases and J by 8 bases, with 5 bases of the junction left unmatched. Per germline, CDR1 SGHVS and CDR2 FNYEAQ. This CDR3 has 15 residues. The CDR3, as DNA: TGTGCCAGCAGCTTCGGGACAGGGCGGGATTCACCCCTCCACTTT. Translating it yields CASSFGTGRDSPLHF.

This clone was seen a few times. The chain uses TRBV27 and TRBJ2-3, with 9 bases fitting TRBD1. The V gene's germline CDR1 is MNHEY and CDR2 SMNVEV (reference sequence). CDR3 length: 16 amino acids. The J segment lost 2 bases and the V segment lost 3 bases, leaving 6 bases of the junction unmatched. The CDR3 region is CASSLGTGFYTDTQYF. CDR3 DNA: TGTGCCAGCAGTTTGGGGACAGGGTTCTACACAGATACGCAGTATTTT.

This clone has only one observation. Here the CDR3 reads CASSPQDRRGEQFF. The CDR3 DNA is TGTGCCAGCAGCCCCCAGGACAGGAGGGGGGAGCAGTTCTTC. This rearrangement joins TRBV3-1 (or the pseudogene TRBV3-2) to TRBJ2-1; D possibly corresponds to TRBD1 (7 bases). The germline V gene has CDR1 LGHDT and CDR2 YNNKEL (reference sequence). The CDR3 has 14 amino acids. The germline V and J ends were trimmed by 4 bases and 10 bases, with 17 bases remaining between them.

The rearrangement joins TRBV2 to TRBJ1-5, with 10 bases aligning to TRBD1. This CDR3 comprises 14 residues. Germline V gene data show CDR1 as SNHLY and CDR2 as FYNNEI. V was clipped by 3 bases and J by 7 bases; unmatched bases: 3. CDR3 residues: CASSDGTGAQPQHF. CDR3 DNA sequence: TGTGCCAGCAGTGATGGGACAGGGGCCCAGCCCCAGCATTTT.

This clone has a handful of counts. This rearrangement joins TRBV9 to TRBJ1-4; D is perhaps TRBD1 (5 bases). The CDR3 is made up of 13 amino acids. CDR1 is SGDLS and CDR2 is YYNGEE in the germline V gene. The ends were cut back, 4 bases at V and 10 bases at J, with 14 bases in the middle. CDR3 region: CASSLRDGGKLFF. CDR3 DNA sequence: TGTGCCAGCAGCTTAAGGGACGGTGGAAAACTGTTTTTT.

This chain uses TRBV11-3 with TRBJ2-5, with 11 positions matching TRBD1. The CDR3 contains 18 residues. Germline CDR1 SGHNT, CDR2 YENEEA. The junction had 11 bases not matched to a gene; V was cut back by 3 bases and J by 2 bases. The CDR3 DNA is TGTGCCAGCAGCTTCTGGCTCGGGACAGGGGGGCGACAAGAGACCCAGTACTTC. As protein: CASSFWLGTGGRQETQYF.

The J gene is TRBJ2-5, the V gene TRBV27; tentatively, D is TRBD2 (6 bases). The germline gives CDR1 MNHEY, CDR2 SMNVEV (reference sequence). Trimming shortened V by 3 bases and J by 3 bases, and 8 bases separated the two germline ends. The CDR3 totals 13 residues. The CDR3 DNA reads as TGTGCCAGCAGTTTCGGGGGAGAAGAGACCCAGTACTTC. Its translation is CASSFGGEETQYF.

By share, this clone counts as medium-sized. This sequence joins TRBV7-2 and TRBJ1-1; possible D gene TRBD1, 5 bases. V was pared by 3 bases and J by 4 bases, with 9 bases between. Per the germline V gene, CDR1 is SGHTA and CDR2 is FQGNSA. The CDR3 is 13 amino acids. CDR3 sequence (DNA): TGTGCCAGCAGCTTCTGGACACGCACTGAAGCTTTCTTT. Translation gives CASSFWTRTEAFF.

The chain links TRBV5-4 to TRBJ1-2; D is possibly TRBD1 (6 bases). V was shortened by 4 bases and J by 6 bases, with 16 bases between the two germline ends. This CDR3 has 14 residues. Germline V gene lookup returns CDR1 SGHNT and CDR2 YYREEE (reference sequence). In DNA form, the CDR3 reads TGTGCCAGCAGCCGAAGGGGGACCTATGATGGCTACACCTTC. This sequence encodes CASSRRGTYDGYTF.